This entry describes one T cell receptor beta chain. The data belong to a study of control samples from healthy donors and cancer patients. Sequencing was performed with immunoSEQ multiplex PCR; in TCRdb, only in-frame clones are kept and a portion is missing. The sample shows tens of thousands of clones, about 89% of them seen only once. What was sequenced was PBMCs. This receptor was obtained from a woman between 45 and 65 years old with head and neck cancer.

This chain's CDR3 is CASTPDRAYQPQHF. The CDR3 DNA reads as TGTGCCAGCACTCCGGACAGGGCCTATCAGCCCCAGCATTTT. The V call is TRBV2, the J call TRBJ1-5; the match to TRBD1 covers 8 bases. The CDR3 is 14 residues long. The V and J ends lost 7 bases and 5 bases, in that order; junction bases with no gene match: 7. In germline, CDR1 is SNHLY, CDR2 FYNNEI.